This entry is about one T cell receptor (beta chain). Eight cDNA synthesis reactions were run for every sample. TCRdb processed the 5' RACE reads again and assigns one entry to each CDR3 protein, with no DNA. The repertoire table contains approximately 400,000 distinct CDR3 sequences. This entry belongs to a study of monozygotic twins with inflammatory bowel disease. Germline loops: CDR1 SGHTA, CDR2 FQGNSA. The CDR3 contains 14 residues. The origin of this receptor is a human donor with ulcerative colitis or Crohn's disease, or a healthy co-twin of an affected twin (not recorded which). The material sequenced was blood. The chain joins TRBV7-2 to TRBJ1-2. This CDR3 reads CASSLAQQRYGYTF.